These T cell receptor beta chains were read from a single sample in a study of cytomegalovirus exposure and HLA in healthy donors. The data were produced by immunoSEQ multiplex PCR, yet TCRdb's version contains in-frame clones alone and is incomplete. The table includes around 130,000 clones, 80% detected once. Sequenced material: PBMCs. The source of these receptors is a man younger than 40 in good health and CMV-seronegative. Both conserved end residues are part of each CDR3. A D gene is named only where the DNA matches it firmly. A row's size may be missing; if present it is once, few, many or a size class.

v_gene: TRBV5-1; j_gene: TRBJ2-7; d_gene: .; abundance: .; len: 12; CDR3aa: CASSLEGDEQYF; CDR3nt: TGCGCCAGCAGCTTGGAAGGGGACGAGCAGTACTTC
v_gene: TRBV10-3; j_gene: TRBJ2-5; d_gene: .; abundance: .; len: 14; CDR3aa: CAISESQDQETQYF; CDR3nt: TGTGCCATCAGTGAGTCACAGGATCAAGAGACCCAGTACTTC
v_gene: TRBV7-6; j_gene: TRBJ1-1; d_gene: TRBD1; abundance: .; len: 14; CDR3aa: CASSFDRGATEAFF; CDR3nt: TGTGCCAGCAGCTTTGACAGGGGAGCCACTGAAGCTTTCTTT
v_gene: TRBV5-1; j_gene: TRBJ2-1; d_gene: TRBD2; abundance: .; len: 16; CDR3aa: CASSLIGLGSYNEQFF; CDR3nt: TGCGCCAGCAGCCTCATCGGACTAGGTTCCTACAATGAGCAGTTCTTC
v_gene: TRBV5-6; j_gene: TRBJ1-5; d_gene: .; abundance: once; len: 15; CDR3aa: CASSFRGYSNQPQHF; CDR3nt: TGTGCCAGCAGCTTCAGGGGTTATAGCAATCAGCCCCAGCATTTT
v_gene: TRBV6-6; j_gene: TRBJ1-1; d_gene: .; abundance: .; len: 14; CDR3aa: CASSYSGDNTEAFF; CDR3nt: TGTGCCAGCAGTTACTCAGGAGATAACACTGAAGCTTTCTTT
v_gene: TRBV30; j_gene: TRBJ2-5; d_gene: .; abundance: .; len: 14; CDR3aa: CAAHGERLQETQYF; CDR3nt: TGTGCAGCTCACGGGGAGCGCTTACAAGAGACCCAGTACTTC
v_gene: TRBV6-5; j_gene: TRBJ1-1; d_gene: .; abundance: .; len: 16; CDR3aa: CASSSNPGGRAAGAFF; CDR3nt: TGTGCCAGCAGTTCTAATCCCGGCGGGAGAGCAGCCGGAGCTTTCTTT
v_gene: TRBV2; j_gene: TRBJ1-6; d_gene: .; abundance: .; len: 12; CDR3aa: CASSVGDSPLHF; CDR3nt: TGTGCCAGCAGTGTAGGGGATTCACCCCTCCACTTT
v_gene: TRBV14; j_gene: TRBJ1-5; d_gene: .; abundance: once; len: 17; CDR3aa: CASSQERAGSAYQPQHF; CDR3nt: TGTGCCAGCAGCCAAGAGCGGGCTGGTTCCGCGTATCAGCCCCAGCATTTT
v_gene: TRBV28; j_gene: TRBJ2-3; d_gene: TRBD2; abundance: .; len: 17; CDR3aa: CASRASGGGWGTDTQYF; CDR3nt: TGTGCCAGCAGAGCTAGCGGGGGGGGTTGGGGCACAGATACGCAGTATTTT
v_gene: TRBV4-1; j_gene: TRBJ2-5; d_gene: .; abundance: .; len: 14; CDR3aa: CASSQAVRGETQYF; CDR3nt: TGCGCCAGCAGCCAGGCAGTGAGAGGTGAGACCCAGTACTTC
v_gene: TRBV7-9; j_gene: TRBJ2-3; d_gene: TRBD1; abundance: .; len: 15; CDR3aa: CASSFDRGGTDTQYF; CDR3nt: TGTGCCAGCAGCTTCGACAGGGGAGGCACAGATACGCAGTATTTT
v_gene: TRBV6-1; j_gene: TRBJ2-6; d_gene: .; abundance: .; len: 15; CDR3aa: CASSRLAPGANVLTF; CDR3nt: TGTGCCAGCAGCCGATTAGCGCCCGGGGCCAACGTCCTGACTTTC
v_gene: TRBV7-9; j_gene: TRBJ2-1; d_gene: TRBD2; abundance: .; len: 13; CDR3aa: CASSLLAGNEQFF; CDR3nt: TGTGCCAGCAGCTTACTAGCGGGAAATGAGCAGTTCTTC
v_gene: TRBV4-1; j_gene: TRBJ1-5; d_gene: .; abundance: .; len: 15; CDR3aa: CASSQDRGYGQPQHF; CDR3nt: TGCGCCAGCAGCCAAGATCGGGGTTATGGACAGCCCCAGCATTTT
v_gene: TRBV25-1; j_gene: TRBJ2-2; d_gene: .; abundance: .; len: 14; CDR3aa: CASSEGGRAGELFF; CDR3nt: TGTGCCAGCAGTGAAGGAGGACGGGCCGGGGAGCTGTTTTTT
v_gene: TRBV5-1; j_gene: TRBJ2-7; d_gene: TRBD2; abundance: few; len: 15; CDR3aa: CASSLAGGSSYEQYF; CDR3nt: TGCGCCAGCAGCTTAGCGGGGGGAAGCTCCTACGAGCAGTACTTC
v_gene: TRBV11-3; j_gene: TRBJ1-6; d_gene: TRBD1; abundance: .; len: 14; CDR3aa: CASSQGAGNSPLHF; CDR3nt: TGTGCCAGCAGCCAGGGGGCTGGTAATTCACCCCTCCACTTT
v_gene: TRBV29-1; j_gene: TRBJ2-5; d_gene: TRBD1; abundance: .; len: 13; CDR3aa: CSVPNRGQETQYF; CDR3nt: TGCAGCGTCCCCAACAGGGGGCAAGAGACCCAGTACTTC
v_gene: TRBV19; j_gene: TRBJ1-1; d_gene: .; abundance: .; len: 17; CDR3aa: CASSIEVGRGRYTEAFF; CDR3nt: TGTGCCAGTAGTATAGAAGTGGGCAGGGGAAGATACACTGAAGCTTTCTTT
v_gene: TRBV19; j_gene: TRBJ2-2; d_gene: .; abundance: many; len: 14; CDR3aa: CASSTRRLSGELFF; CDR3nt: TGTGCCAGTAGTACCCGGAGGCTCTCCGGGGAGCTGTTTTTT
v_gene: TRBV27; j_gene: TRBJ2-2; d_gene: .; abundance: .; len: 15; CDR3aa: CASSLIGSSTGELFF; CDR3nt: TGTGCCAGCAGTTTAATAGGGAGCTCCACCGGGGAGCTGTTTTTT
v_gene: TRBV5-7; j_gene: TRBJ1-2; d_gene: .; abundance: .; len: 13; CDR3aa: CASSPLPYYGYTF; CDR3nt: TGTGCCAGCAGCCCCCTTCCCTATTATGGCTACACCTTC
v_gene: TRBV5-4; j_gene: TRBJ1-1; d_gene: TRBD1; abundance: .; len: 13; CDR3aa: CASSSPGGTEAFF; CDR3nt: TGTGCCAGCAGCTCGCCAGGGGGCACTGAAGCTTTCTTT
v_gene: TRBV15; j_gene: TRBJ2-7; d_gene: .; abundance: .; len: 13; CDR3aa: CATSRVGAYEQYF; CDR3nt: TGTGCCACCAGCAGAGTCGGGGCCTACGAGCAGTACTTC
v_gene: TRBV7-2; j_gene: TRBJ2-7; d_gene: TRBD1; abundance: .; len: 14; CDR3aa: CVSSPRTGSHEQYF; CDR3nt: TGTGTCAGCAGCCCGCGGACAGGGAGCCACGAGCAGTACTTC
v_gene: TRBV6-5; j_gene: TRBJ2-4; d_gene: TRBD2; abundance: .; len: 14; CDR3aa: CASSNPGGENIQYF; CDR3nt: TGTGCCAGCAGTAACCCCGGGGGGGAAAACATTCAGTACTTC
v_gene: TRBV5-1; j_gene: TRBJ1-1; d_gene: TRBD1; abundance: .; len: 14; CDR3aa: CASSSGQGGTEAFF; CDR3nt: TGCGCCAGCAGCTCAGGACAGGGAGGGACCGAAGCTTTCTTT
v_gene: TRBV5-5; j_gene: TRBJ2-5; d_gene: TRBD2; abundance: .; len: 15; CDR3aa: CASSPKAGVQETQYF; CDR3nt: TGTGCCAGCAGCCCAAAGGCGGGGGTCCAAGAGACCCAGTACTTC
v_gene: TRBV4-2; j_gene: TRBJ1-5; d_gene: .; abundance: .; len: 15; CDR3aa: CASSQERGFNQPQHF; CDR3nt: TGTGCCAGCAGCCAAGAACGGGGTTTCAATCAGCCCCAGCATTTT
v_gene: TRBV5-1; j_gene: TRBJ2-5; d_gene: .; abundance: .; len: 13; CDR3aa: CASSSVSQETQYF; CDR3nt: TGCGCCAGCAGCTCCGTGAGCCAAGAGACCCAGTACTTC
v_gene: TRBV2; j_gene: TRBJ2-7; d_gene: TRBD2; abundance: .; len: 15; CDR3aa: CASRTSGVGLHEQYF; CDR3nt: TGTGCCAGCAGGACTAGCGGTGTCGGTCTCCACGAGCAGTACTTC
v_gene: TRBV15; j_gene: TRBJ2-2; d_gene: TRBD1; abundance: .; len: 13; CDR3aa: CATENRGTGELFF; CDR3nt: TGTGCCACCGAAAACAGGGGGACCGGGGAGCTGTTTTTT
v_gene: TRBV6-5; j_gene: TRBJ2-5; d_gene: TRBD2; abundance: .; len: 15; CDR3aa: CASSPGTSGGETQYF; CDR3nt: TGTGCCAGCAGTCCCGGGACTAGCGGGGGTGAGACCCAGTACTTC
v_gene: TRBV5-6; j_gene: TRBJ1-5; d_gene: TRBD1; abundance: .; len: 14; CDR3aa: CASSLAGTAQPQHF; CDR3nt: TGTGCCAGCAGCTTGGCGGGGACAGCTCAGCCCCAGCATTTT
v_gene: TRBV6-1; j_gene: TRBJ1-5; d_gene: .; abundance: .; len: 15; CDR3aa: CASSESGAWVQPQHF; CDR3nt: TGTGCCAGCAGTGAATCCGGAGCGTGGGTTCAGCCCCAGCATTTT
v_gene: TRBV10-3; j_gene: TRBJ2-3; d_gene: TRBD2; abundance: .; len: 15; CDR3aa: CAISVAGGYTDTQYF; CDR3nt: TGTGCCATCAGTGTGGCGGGAGGGTACACAGATACGCAGTATTTT
v_gene: TRBV9; j_gene: TRBJ2-7; d_gene: TRBD1; abundance: .; len: 15; CDR3aa: CASSVAQGALTEQYF; CDR3nt: TGTGCCAGCAGCGTAGCCCAGGGGGCGTTAACCGAGCAGTACTTC
v_gene: TRBV18; j_gene: TRBJ1-3; d_gene: .; abundance: .; len: 15; CDR3aa: CASSPQEISGNTIYF; CDR3nt: TGTGCCAGCTCACCACAGGAGATCTCTGGAAACACCATATATTTT
v_gene: TRBV4-1; j_gene: TRBJ1-6; d_gene: .; abundance: .; len: 15; CDR3aa: CASSQAQTYNSPLHF; CDR3nt: TGCGCCAGCAGCCAAGCACAGACGTATAATTCACCCCTCCACTTT
v_gene: TRBV11-2; j_gene: TRBJ1-1; d_gene: .; abundance: .; len: 13; CDR3aa: CASDKRRGLEAFF; CDR3nt: TGTGCCAGCGACAAACGACGGGGATTAGAAGCTTTCTTT
v_gene: TRBV7-9; j_gene: TRBJ2-7; d_gene: .; abundance: .; len: 13; CDR3aa: CASSLQGPYEQYF; CDR3nt: TGTGCCAGCAGCTTACAGGGTCCCTACGAGCAGTACTTC
v_gene: TRBV4-1; j_gene: TRBJ2-1; d_gene: .; abundance: .; len: 13; CDR3aa: CASSQDRTNEQFF; CDR3nt: TGCGCCAGCAGCCAAGATCGGACAAATGAGCAGTTCTTC
v_gene: TRBV19; j_gene: TRBJ1-1; d_gene: .; abundance: .; len: 13; CDR3aa: CASRVGSGTEAFF; CDR3nt: TGTGCCAGTAGAGTGGGGAGCGGCACTGAAGCTTTCTTT
v_gene: TRBV28; j_gene: TRBJ1-1; d_gene: TRBD1; abundance: .; len: 14; CDR3aa: CASSHGQVGAEAFF; CDR3nt: TGTGCCAGCAGCCACGGACAGGTTGGTGCTGAAGCTTTCTTT
v_gene: TRBV7-9; j_gene: TRBJ2-7; d_gene: TRBD1; abundance: .; len: 14; CDR3aa: CASTLSTGVYEQYF; CDR3nt: TGTGCCAGCACCCTCTCCACAGGGGTTTACGAGCAGTACTTC
v_gene: TRBV7-6; j_gene: TRBJ2-7; d_gene: TRBD2; abundance: .; len: 17; CDR3aa: CASSQNSGAGRSHEQYF; CDR3nt: TGTGCCAGCAGCCAAAATAGCGGGGCGGGCAGGTCCCACGAGCAGTACTTC
v_gene: TRBV7-3; j_gene: TRBJ2-1; d_gene: .; abundance: .; len: 13; CDR3aa: CASSSLPNNEQFF; CDR3nt: TGTGCCAGCAGCTCCCTCCCTAACAATGAGCAGTTCTTC
v_gene: TRBV11-2; j_gene: TRBJ2-7; d_gene: TRBD1; abundance: .; len: 17; CDR3aa: CASSLGLTGGNPYEQYF; CDR3nt: TGTGCCAGCAGCTTAGGTCTGACAGGGGGCAATCCCTACGAGCAGTACTTC
v_gene: TRBV7-2; j_gene: TRBJ2-6; d_gene: .; abundance: .; len: 14; CDR3aa: CASLKGARANVLTF; CDR3nt: TGTGCCAGCCTTAAAGGGGCAAGGGCCAACGTCCTGACTTTC
v_gene: TRBV2; j_gene: TRBJ2-1; d_gene: .; abundance: .; len: 15; CDR3aa: CASTVGSRSYNEQFF; CDR3nt: TGTGCTAGCACCGTCGGGAGTAGGTCCTACAATGAGCAGTTCTTC
v_gene: TRBV2; j_gene: TRBJ2-7; d_gene: TRBD1; abundance: .; len: 14; CDR3aa: CASMKTGGPYEQYF; CDR3nt: TGTGCCAGCATGAAGACAGGGGGTCCATACGAGCAGTACTTC
v_gene: TRBV4-2; j_gene: TRBJ2-5; d_gene: TRBD2; abundance: .; len: 16; CDR3aa: CASSQRPGGPGETQYF; CDR3nt: TGTGCCAGCAGCCAACGGCCGGGAGGGCCGGGAGAGACCCAGTACTTC
v_gene: TRBV4-3; j_gene: TRBJ1-4; d_gene: TRBD1; abundance: .; len: 17; CDR3aa: CASSQDYRQGVDEKLFF; CDR3nt: TGCGCCAGCAGCCAAGATTACAGACAGGGTGTGGACGAAAAACTGTTTTTT
v_gene: TRBV7-8; j_gene: TRBJ1-5; d_gene: TRBD1; abundance: .; len: 15; CDR3aa: CASSRSGTGDQPQHF; CDR3nt: TGTGCCAGCAGCCGAAGCGGGACAGGGGATCAGCCCCAGCATTTT
v_gene: TRBV5-1; j_gene: TRBJ2-7; d_gene: .; abundance: .; len: 17; CDR3aa: CASSQGQLRAATYEQYF; CDR3nt: TGCGCCAGCAGCCAAGGACAGTTACGGGCCGCTACCTACGAGCAGTACTTC
v_gene: TRBV7-2; j_gene: TRBJ2-1; d_gene: .; abundance: .; len: 15; CDR3aa: CASSFQVGSYNEQFF; CDR3nt: TGTGCCAGCAGCTTTCAGGTAGGCTCCTACAATGAGCAGTTCTTC